This TCR beta chain was recorded in a study of blood T cell repertoires in COVID-19. This study enrolled people aged about 18 to 95 from roughly 22 US geographic areas. Cohort assignment relied on participant-reported clinical history. Germline CDR1 MNHEY, CDR2 SMNVEV (reference sequence). The CDR3 contains 14 residues. The method was immunoSEQ multiplex PCR; TCRdb's version includes in-frame clones alone and lacks a portion of them. The sample has more than 350,000 clones; around nine tenths are singletons. This clone has only one observation. A read error may account for a junction end that differs from germline.

The source material was PBMCs or T cells enriched from blood (not recorded which). The V call is TRBV27, the J call TRBJ1-1, with D tentatively TRBD1 (6 bases). The TCR originated in a woman aged 50 to 65 who had recovered from COVID-19. The CDR3 spells CASSPKRWEGVLLF. CDR3 DNA sequence: TGTGCCAGCAGCCCTAAAAGGTGGGAGGGGGTGTTGCTCTTT.